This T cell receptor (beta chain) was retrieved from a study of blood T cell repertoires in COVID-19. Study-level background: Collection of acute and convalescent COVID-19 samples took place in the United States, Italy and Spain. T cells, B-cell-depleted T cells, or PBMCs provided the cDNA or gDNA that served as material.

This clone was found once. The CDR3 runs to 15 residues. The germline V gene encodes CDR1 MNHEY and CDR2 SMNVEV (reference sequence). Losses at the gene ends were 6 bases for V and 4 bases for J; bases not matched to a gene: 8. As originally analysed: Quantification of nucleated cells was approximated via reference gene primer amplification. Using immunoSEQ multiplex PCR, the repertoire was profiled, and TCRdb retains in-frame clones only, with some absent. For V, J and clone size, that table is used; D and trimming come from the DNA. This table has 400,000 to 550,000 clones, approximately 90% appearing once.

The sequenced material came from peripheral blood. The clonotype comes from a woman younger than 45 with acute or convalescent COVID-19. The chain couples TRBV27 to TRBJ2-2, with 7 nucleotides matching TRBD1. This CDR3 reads CASRAKTGFTGELFF. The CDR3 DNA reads TGTGCCAGCAGGGCCAAGACAGGGTTCACCGGGGAGCTGTTTTTT.